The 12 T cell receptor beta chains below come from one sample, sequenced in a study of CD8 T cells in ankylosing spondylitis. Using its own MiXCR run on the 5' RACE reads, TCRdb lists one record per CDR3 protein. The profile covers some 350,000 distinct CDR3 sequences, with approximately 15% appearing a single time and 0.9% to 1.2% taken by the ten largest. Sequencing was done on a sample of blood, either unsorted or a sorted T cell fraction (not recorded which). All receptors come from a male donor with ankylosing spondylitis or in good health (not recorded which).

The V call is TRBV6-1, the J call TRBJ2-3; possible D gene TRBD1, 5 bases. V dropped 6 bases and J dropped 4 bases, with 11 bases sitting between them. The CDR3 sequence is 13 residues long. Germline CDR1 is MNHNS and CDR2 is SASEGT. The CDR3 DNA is TGTGCCAGCAGCAGGGCGGAAGCAGATACGCAGTATTTT. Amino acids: CASSRAEADTQYF.

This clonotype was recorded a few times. The CDR3 loop is CASSLSLRAVRETQYF. In DNA, the CDR3 is TGTGCCAGCAGCCTCTCCCTACGAGCGGTACGCGAGACCCAGTACTTC. This chain joins TRBV7-7 and TRBJ2-5; a possible D gene is TRBD2 (5 bases). With 5 bases removed from V and 5 bases from J, the gap between germline ends came to 21 bases. Germline CDR1 SSHAT, CDR2 FNYEAQ (reference sequence). CDR3 length equals 16 residues.

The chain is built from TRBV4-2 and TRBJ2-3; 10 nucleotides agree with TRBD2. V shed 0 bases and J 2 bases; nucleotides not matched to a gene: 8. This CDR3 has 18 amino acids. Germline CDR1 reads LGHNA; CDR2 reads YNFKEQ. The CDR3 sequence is CASSQDSQLAGITDTQYF. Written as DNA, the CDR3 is TGTGCCAGCAGCCAAGATAGTCAACTAGCGGGGATCACAGATACGCAGTATTTT.

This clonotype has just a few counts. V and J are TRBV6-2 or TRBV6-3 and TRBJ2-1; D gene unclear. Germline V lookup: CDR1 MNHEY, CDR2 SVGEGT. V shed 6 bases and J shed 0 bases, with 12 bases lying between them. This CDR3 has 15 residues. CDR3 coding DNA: TGTGCCAGCAGCTCCTGGAGCAACTCCTACAATGAGCAGTTCTTC. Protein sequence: CASSSWSNSYNEQFF.

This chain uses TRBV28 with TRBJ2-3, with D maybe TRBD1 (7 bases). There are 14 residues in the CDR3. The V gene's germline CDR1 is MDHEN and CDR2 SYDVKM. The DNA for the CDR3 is TGTGCTTCACAAGAGGGGGGACAGACAGATACGCAGTATTTT. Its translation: CASQEGGQTDTQYF.

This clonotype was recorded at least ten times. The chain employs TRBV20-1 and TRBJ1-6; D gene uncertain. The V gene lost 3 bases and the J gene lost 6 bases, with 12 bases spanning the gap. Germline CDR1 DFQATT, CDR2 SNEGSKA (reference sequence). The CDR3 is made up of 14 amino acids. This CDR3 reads CSASVPWVNSPLHF. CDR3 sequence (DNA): TGCAGTGCTAGCGTACCTTGGGTTAATTCACCCCTCCACTTT.

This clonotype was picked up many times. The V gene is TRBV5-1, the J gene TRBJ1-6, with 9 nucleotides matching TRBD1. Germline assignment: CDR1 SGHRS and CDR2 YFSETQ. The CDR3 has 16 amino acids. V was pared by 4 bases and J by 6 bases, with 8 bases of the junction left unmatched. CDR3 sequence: CASSISGTGLNSPLHF. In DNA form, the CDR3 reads TGCGCCAGCAGCATATCCGGGACAGGGCTTAATTCACCCCTCCACTTT.

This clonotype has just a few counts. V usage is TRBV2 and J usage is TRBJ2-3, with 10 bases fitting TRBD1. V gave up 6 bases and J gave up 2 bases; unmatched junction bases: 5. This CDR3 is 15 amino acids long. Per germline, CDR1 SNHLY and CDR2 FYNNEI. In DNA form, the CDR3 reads TGTGCCAGCAGCTGGGACAGGGGAGTCACAGATACGCAGTATTTT. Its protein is CASSWDRGVTDTQYF.

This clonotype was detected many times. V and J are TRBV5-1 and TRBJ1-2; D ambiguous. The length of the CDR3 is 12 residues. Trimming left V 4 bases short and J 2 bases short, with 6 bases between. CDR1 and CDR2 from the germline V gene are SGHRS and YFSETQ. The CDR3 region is CASSPDNYGYTF. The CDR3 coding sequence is TGCGCCAGCAGCCCGGACAACTATGGCTACACCTTC.

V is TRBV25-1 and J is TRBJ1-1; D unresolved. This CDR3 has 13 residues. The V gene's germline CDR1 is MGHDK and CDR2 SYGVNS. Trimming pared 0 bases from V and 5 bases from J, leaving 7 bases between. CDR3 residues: CASSEYRETEAFF. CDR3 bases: TGTGCCAGCAGTGAATATCGTGAAACTGAAGCTTTCTTT.

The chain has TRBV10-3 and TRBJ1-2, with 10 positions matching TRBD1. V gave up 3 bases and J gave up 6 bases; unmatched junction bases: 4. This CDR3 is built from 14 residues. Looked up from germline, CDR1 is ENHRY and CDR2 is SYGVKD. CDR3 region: CAISEGQGVDGYTF. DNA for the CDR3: TGTGCCATCAGTGAAGGACAGGGGGTCGATGGCTACACCTTC.

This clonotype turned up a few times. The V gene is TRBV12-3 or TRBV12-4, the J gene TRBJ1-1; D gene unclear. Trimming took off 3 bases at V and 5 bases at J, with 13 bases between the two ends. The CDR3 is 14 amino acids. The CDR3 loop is CASSFLQVGTEAFF. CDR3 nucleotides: TGTGCCAGCAGTTTCCTCCAGGTGGGGACTGAAGCTTTCTTT.